The 8 T cell receptor beta chains reported below all come from one sample, sequenced in a study of graft-versus-host responses after intestinal transplantation. TCRdb's copy holds only in-frame clones and misses some; the assay was immunoSEQ multiplex PCR. The table has under 100,000 clones, around 90% seen once; the top ten hold more than 15%. The source material was PBMCs, sampled just under 460 days after intestinal transplant. The receptors were sampled from a human patient who received an intestinal transplant, so some T cells may come from the graft donor.

The chain employs TRBV19 and TRBJ1-1; D is perhaps TRBD1 (5 bases). This CDR3 contains 15 residues. Germline CDR1 and CDR2: LNHDA and SQIVND (reference sequence). Trimming took 3 bases from V and 3 from J, leaving 14 bases between them. This CDR3 reads CASSIWDGGDTEAFF. The CDR3 DNA is TGTGCCAGTAGTATTTGGGACGGTGGGGACACTGAAGCTTTCTTT.

CDR3 region: CASSEQAGGGETQYF. Written as DNA, the CDR3 is TGTGCCAGCAGTGAACAGGCAGGGGGCGGTGAGACCCAGTACTTC. The V gene is TRBV6-1, the J gene TRBJ2-5; 8 bases agree with TRBD1. With 2 bases clipped from V and 5 bases from J, the junction kept 7 bases outside the gene matches. Germline V gene data show CDR1 as MNHNS and CDR2 as SASEGT. The CDR3 is 15 residues long.

This clone was seen once. V is TRBV29-1 and J is TRBJ1-2; tentative D call: TRBD1 (5 bases). Per germline, CDR1 SQVTM and CDR2 ANQGSEA. CDR3 length: 13 residues. V was pared by 5 bases and J by 8 bases, with 18 bases between. CDR3 sequence (DNA): TGCAGCGTTACAGGCCCCGCGTGGCGGGGCTACACCTTC. This encodes CSVTGPAWRGYTF.

This sequence joins TRBV5-4 and TRBJ1-6, with TRBD1 matching 7 bases. This CDR3 region has 14 residues. V was pared by 10 bases and J by 6 bases, with 10 bases of the junction left unmatched. The germline CDR1 and CDR2 sequences are SGHNT and YYREEE (reference sequence). CDR3 coding DNA: TGTGCCGCCCACCAACAGGGGACTAATTCACCCCTCCACTTT. Protein: CAAHQQGTNSPLHF. The variable domain in full, completed from reference TRBV5-4 and TRBJ1-6, reads ETGVTQSPTHLIKTRGQQVTLRCSSQSGHNTVSWYQQALGQGPQFIFQYYREEENGRGNFPPRFSGLQFPNYSSELNVNALELDDSALYLCAAHQQGTNSPLHFGNGTRLTVT.

The chain links TRBV7-2 to TRBJ2-7; 8 nucleotides align to TRBD2. The V and J ends lost 5 bases and 7 bases, in that order; junction bases with no gene match: 7. The CDR3 loop spans 13 amino acids. Germline V gene sequence: CDR1 SGHTA, CDR2 FQGNSA. The CDR3 DNA sequence: TGTGCCAGCAGCCCGGGGGGGCGAGGGGAGCAGTACTTC. Translated: CASSPGGRGEQYF.

The rearrangement uses TRBV6-1 and TRBJ1-1, with TRBD1 matching over 8 bases. V gave up 4 bases and J gave up 4 bases; unmatched junction bases: 2. The CDR3 contains 13 residues. Germline V gene data show CDR1 as MNHNS and CDR2 as SASEGT. The CDR3 sequence: CASSVGQVTEAFF. The DNA for the CDR3 is TGTGCCAGCAGTGTGGGACAGGTCACTGAAGCTTTCTTT.

V is TRBV6-5 and J is TRBJ1-4; no firm D call. Germline CDR1 and CDR2: MNHEY and SVGAGI. V lost 6 bases to trimming and J lost 7 bases, with 15 bases between them. The CDR3 runs to 14 residues. CDR3 DNA: TGTGCCAGCAGAAACAACCAGGCGGGTGAAAAACTGTTTTTT. Its translation: CASRNNQAGEKLFF.

Comment on this clone: Other DNA variants within this sample encode the same CDR3. J is TRBJ1-1 and V is TRBV10-3, with D maybe TRBD1 (5 bases). The CDR3 covers 13 residues. Germline lookup yields CDR1 ENHRY and CDR2 SYGVKD. V shed 4 bases and J shed 5 bases, with 11 bases lying between them. The CDR3 here is CAISGRGGTEAFF. The CDR3 coding sequence is TGTGCCATCAGTGGGAGGGGAGGAACTGAAGCTTTCTTT.